This passage covers 13 T cell receptor beta chains from one sample sequenced in a study of T-cell reconstitution after alpha-beta-depleted transplantation in children. Preparation of the TCRbeta library involved a method that used unique molecular identifiers. Via MiXCR, TCRdb re-called the PCR reads, giving one row per CDR3 protein. The sample yields hundreds of thousands of distinct CDR3 sequences, around a sixth seen once. The input for sequencing was PBMCs from the stem cell graft donor, taken from the stem cell graft. The receptors were gathered from a human donor who donated a stem cell graft to a child with acute myeloid leukemia.

Only a few counts were recorded for this clonotype. J is TRBJ2-7 and V is TRBV4-1; 9 bases agree with TRBD1. Germline loops: CDR1 MGHRA, CDR2 YSYEKL. The CDR3 covers 15 residues. The junction had 10 bases not matched to a gene; V was cut back by 4 bases and J by 6 bases. DNA for the CDR3: TGCGCCAGCAGCCGTGGGACAGGGTGGGGGAGCGAGCAGTACTTC. Its translation is CASSRGTGWGSEQYF.

This clonotype was detected ten times or more. V gene TRBV7-8 combines with J gene TRBJ1-1; the match to TRBD1 covers 7 bases. The CDR3 runs to 15 residues. Germline V gene lookup returns CDR1 SGHVS and CDR2 FQNEAQ. With 5 bases clipped from V and 1 base from J, the junction kept 7 bases outside the gene matches. CDR3 region: CASSGRDSTNTEAFF. CDR3 bases: TGTGCCAGCAGCGGAAGGGACAGTACGAACACTGAAGCTTTCTTT.

This clonotype appeared a few times. This chain joins TRBV12-3 or TRBV12-4 and TRBJ1-6; 7 bases agree with TRBD1. The length of the CDR3 is 16 residues. With 6 bases clipped from V and 9 bases from J, the junction kept 14 bases outside the gene matches. Here the CDR3 reads CASSLTTGHTGSPLHF. Written as DNA, the CDR3 is TGTGCCAGCAGCCTGACGACAGGGCACACTGGTTCACCCCTCCACTTT.

Only one count was recorded for this clonotype. This chain uses TRBV5-1 with TRBJ2-5, with 11 bases identical to TRBD2. Germline V CDR1 and CDR2: SGHRS, YFSETQ. This CDR3 has 15 amino acids. With V trimmed by 5 bases and J by 2 bases, 5 bases remained unmatched. As DNA, the CDR3 is TGCGCCAGCAGGAGACTAGCGGGGCAACAAGAGACCCAGTACTTC. As protein: CASRRLAGQQETQYF.

V usage is TRBV11-2 and J usage is TRBJ2-3, with 8 bases lining up with TRBD1. Germline V gives CDR1 SGHAT, CDR2 FQNNGV. The CDR3 is 12 residues long. J lost 8 bases, V lost 4 bases, and 2 bases had no gene match. The CDR3, as DNA: TGTGCCAGCAGCTGGACAGGGCCTACGCAGTATTTT. Protein product: CASSWTGPTQYF.

This clonotype has only a few counts. V gene TRBV20-1 combines with J gene TRBJ1-6, with D possibly being TRBD1 (6 bases). Germline CDR1 and CDR2: DFQATT and SNEGSKA (reference sequence). CDR3 length: 16 residues. Trimming shortened V by 0 bases and J by 4 bases, and 13 bases separated the two germline ends. The CDR3 spells CSAREDSYRYNSPLHF. The CDR3 bases are TGCAGTGCTAGAGAGGACAGCTACCGATATAATTCACCCCTCCACTTT.

At least ten counts were recorded for this clonotype. The chain couples TRBV7-2 to TRBJ2-1; 7 bases fit TRBD1. CDR1 and CDR2 (germline): SGHTA, FQGNSA. The CDR3 has 15 amino acids. V gave up 3 bases and J gave up 2 bases; unmatched junction bases: 4. In DNA form, the CDR3 reads TGTGCCAGCAGCTTTTGGGGGACAGCCTACAATGAGCAGTTCTTC. Protein: CASSFWGTAYNEQFF. The variable domain in full, completed from reference TRBV7-2 and TRBJ2-1, reads GAGVSQSPSNKVTEKGKDVELRCDPISGHTALYWYRQSLGQGLEFLIYFQGNSAPDKSGLPSDRFSAERTGGSVSTLTIQRTQQEDSAVYLCASSFWGTAYNEQFFGPGTRLTVL.

Ten or more counts support this clonotype. The V gene is TRBV27, the J gene TRBJ2-3; 7 bases are shared with TRBD1. The ends lost 10 bases at V and 2 bases at J; junction bases unmatched: 6. The CDR3 length is 13 residues. In germline, CDR1 is MNHEY, CDR2 SMNVEV (reference sequence). The CDR3 protein is CAIRDRHTDTQYF. CDR3 nucleotide sequence: TGTGCCATAAGGGACAGACACACAGATACGCAGTATTTT.

The chain links TRBV5-1 to TRBJ2-2, with 15 bases fitting TRBD2. Germline V gene lookup returns CDR1 SGHRS and CDR2 YFSETQ. CDR3 length: 16 amino acids. V lost 3 bases, J lost 8 bases, and 5 bases stayed unmatched. CDR3 in amino acids: CASSSGLAGGPGELFF. DNA for the CDR3: TGCGCCAGCAGCTCCGGACTAGCGGGGGGGCCTGGGGAGCTGTTTTTT.

This clonotype was counted many times. CDR3 region: CSAREVDREYEQYV. DNA for the CDR3: TGCAGTGCTAGAGAGGTAGACAGGGAATACGAGCAGTACGTC. The rearrangement links TRBV20-1 to TRBJ2-7; 7 bases match TRBD1. V shed 0 bases and J 4 bases; nucleotides not matched to a gene: 6. This CDR3 has 14 amino acids. In germline, CDR1 is DFQATT, CDR2 SNEGSKA (reference sequence).

This clonotype has just a few counts. The chain uses TRBV7-8 and TRBJ2-5; TRBD2 agrees at 11 bases. The V gene's germline CDR1 is SGHVS and CDR2 FQNEAQ. V was pared by 5 bases and J by 0 bases, with 5 bases of the junction left unmatched. This CDR3 is built from 16 residues. Written as DNA, the CDR3 is TGTGCCAGCAGCCGACTAGCGGGGCGGTACCAAGAGACCCAGTACTTC. This gives the protein CASSRLAGRYQETQYF. The whole variable domain, filled in from reference TRBV7-8 and TRBJ2-5, reads GAGVSQSPRYKVAKRGQDVALRCDPISGHVSLFWYQQALGQGPEFLTYFQNEAQLDKSGLPSDRFFAERPEGSVSTLKIQRTQQEDSAVYLCASSRLAGRYQETQYFGPGTRLLVL.

In this sample, this clonotype turned up a few times. The rearrangement joins TRBV20-1 to TRBJ2-3; a weak D match, TRBD2 (5 bases). Germline-derived CDR1 and CDR2 are DFQATT and SNEGSKA (reference sequence). With 3 bases removed from V and 2 bases from J, the gap between germline ends came to 15 bases. This CDR3 is 15 amino acids long. The CDR3 DNA reads as TGCAGTGCTAGCGGACTCCTGGACCACACAGATACGCAGTATTTT. Its protein is CSASGLLDHTDTQYF.

In this sample, this clonotype turned up many times. The chain has TRBV20-1 and TRBJ2-5, with D perhaps given as TRBD1 or TRBD2 (5 bases each). The CDR3 runs 14 residues. CDR1 is DFQATT and CDR2 is SNEGSKA in the germline V gene (reference sequence). V was trimmed by 3 bases and J by 1 base, leaving 12 bases between them. The CDR3 bases are TGCAGTGCTAGGTATCCGGGACCCCAAGAGACCCAGTACTTC. Translation: CSARYPGPQETQYF.